This T cell receptor beta chain comes out of a study of T cell responses to AZD1222 COVID-19 vaccine. Looking at the study overall: Second-dose intervals of approximately 4 or approximately 12 weeks were pooled. Study-wide results and caveats: Most donors were white British, females outnumbered males, and clonal diversity was possibly underestimated. Researchers took repertoire samples only after the peak T cell response had come.

Note on this clone: Antigen specificity is unknown.

Measured with immunoSEQ multiplex PCR; TCRdb has only the in-frame clones, and not every one. The table records 150,000 or so clones, about 91% of them present only once. V lost 1 base to trimming and J lost 4 bases, with 10 bases between them. Germline values: CDR1 SGHDN, CDR2 FVKESK. CDR3 length: 14 amino acids. The sample was peripheral blood, taken on day 0 of AZD1222 vaccination. This TCR was recovered from an adult in good health. The chain couples TRBV14 to TRBJ1-1; D remains unclear. The CDR3 coding sequence is TGTGCCAGCAGCCAAGCGGAGGGTCGCACTGAAGCTTTCTTT. Translation: CASSQAEGRTEAFF.